Following are 2 T cell receptor beta chains from one sample sequenced in a study of blood T cell repertoires in COVID-19. Method: immunoSEQ multiplex PCR; TCRdb's copy keeps in-frame clones and lacks some. Of approximately 190,000 clones listed, approximately 90% are singletons. What was sequenced was PBMCs or T cells enriched from blood (not recorded which). The receptors stem from a middle-aged woman in a cohort exposed to, infected with or recovered from COVID-19 (not recorded which).

The chain couples TRBV5-6 to TRBJ1-4; D perhaps matches TRBD1 (6 bases). CDR3 size: 18 residues. V was cut by 0 bases and J by 7 bases, with 22 bases left in between. The germline gives CDR1 SGHDT, CDR2 YYEEEE. This CDR3 reads CASSLDRTNRVFGEKLFF. CDR3 coding DNA: TGTGCCAGCAGCTTGGACCGGACCAACAGGGTTTTCGGTGAAAAACTGTTTTTT. Based on the CDR3 plus reference TRBV5-6 and TRBJ1-4, the full variable domain is DAGVTQSPTHLIKTRGQQVTLRCSPKSGHDTVSWYQQALGQGPQFIFQYYEEEERQRGNFPDRFSGHQFPNYSSELNVNALLLGDSALYLCASSLDRTNRVFGEKLFFGSGTQLSVL.

To note about this clone: An end of the junction does not agree with germline; a read error may underlie this. The chain recombines TRBV29-1 with TRBJ1-2; a possible D gene is TRBD1 (5 bases). The germline V gene encodes CDR1 SQVTM and CDR2 ANQGSEA. The CDR3 has 11 amino acids. The CDR3 DNA reads TGCAGCGTTGAAGATCGGCAGGGTGTCAACTTC. This codes for CSVEDRQGVNF. The whole variable domain, filled in from reference TRBV29-1 and TRBJ1-2, reads SAVISQKPSRDICQRGTSLTIQCQVDSQVTMMFWYRQQPGQSLTLIATANQGSEATYESGFVIDKFPISRPNLTFSTLTVSNMSPEDSSIYLCSVEDRQGVNFGSGTRLTVV.